The 14 T cell receptor beta chains below come from one sample, sequenced in a study of blood T cells in healthy people across ages. A second about 7 to 12 cycle PCR used barcoded and J-beta primers. TCRdb fed the 5' RACE reads into MiXCR, producing one record per CDR3 protein. Of some 1.4 million distinct CDR3 sequences listed, around 42% are singletons. What was sequenced was blood. Receptor source: a woman aged 18-30 years in good health.

The chain employs TRBV7-8 and TRBJ1-1; no definite D call. Germline values: CDR1 SGHVS, CDR2 FQNEAQ. Trimming took off 8 bases at V and 4 bases at J, with 17 bases between the two ends. The CDR3 consists of 14 residues. This chain's CDR3 is CASALLQRGTEAFF. The CDR3 nucleotides are TGTGCCAGCGCGCTCCTACAACGGGGCACTGAAGCTTTCTTT. Drawing the rest from reference TRBV7-8 and TRBJ1-1, the complete variable domain is GAGVSQSPRYKVAKRGQDVALRCDPISGHVSLFWYQQALGQGPEFLTYFQNEAQLDKSGLPSDRFFAERPEGSVSTLKIQRTQQEDSAVYLCASALLQRGTEAFFGQGTRLTVV.

This clonotype was detected only a few times. The rearrangement joins TRBV20-1 to TRBJ2-7; 10 bases map to TRBD1. The CDR3 length is 15 residues. Unmatched junction bases numbered 9, after V lost 4 bases and J lost 3 bases. The germline V gene encodes CDR1 DFQATT and CDR2 SNEGSKA (reference sequence). This CDR3 reads CSANKPGQGSYEQYF. The CDR3 DNA is TGCAGTGCTAATAAACCGGGACAGGGGAGCTACGAGCAGTACTTC.

This chain joins TRBV28 and TRBJ2-7, with 7 positions matching TRBD1. Germline lookup yields CDR1 MDHEN and CDR2 SYDVKM. CDR3 size: 15 residues. Unmatched junction bases numbered 10, after V lost 6 bases and J lost 2 bases. The DNA of the CDR3 is TGTGCCAGCAGAAAACCAAGGGACAGAGCCTACGAGCAGTACTTC. Translating it yields CASRKPRDRAYEQYF.

The gene calls are TRBV20-1 and TRBJ2-3, with D maybe TRBD2 (6 bases). There are 15 residues in the CDR3. Per the germline V gene, CDR1 is DFQATT and CDR2 is SNEGSKA (reference sequence). Trimming cost V 0 bases and J 2 bases, with 12 bases left between them. The CDR3 DNA is TGCAGTGCTAGAGATGCCCTAGCGAACACAGATACGCAGTATTTT. This encodes CSARDALANTDTQYF.

V and J are TRBV4-1 and TRBJ1-2; 8 positions match TRBD1. The germline gives CDR1 MGHRA, CDR2 YSYEKL. V was clipped by 6 bases and J by 3 bases; unmatched bases: 12. CDR3 length: 16 residues. CDR3 in DNA: TGCGCCAGCAGACCGACAGGGGACAGGTTTTACTATGGCTACACCTTC. Translation: CASRPTGDRFYYGYTF.

This chain connects TRBV12-3 or TRBV12-4 to TRBJ1-4, with a tentative D call TRBD1 (5 bases). The CDR3 extends over 14 amino acids. Trimming left V 9 bases short and J 8 bases short, with 19 bases between. The CDR3 nucleotides are TGTGCCAGTAAGGCCGGGACGAGGGACGAAAAACTGTTTTTT. Amino acid sequence: CASKAGTRDEKLFF.

This clonotype was recorded a few times. The CDR3 spells CASRPGGPGTQYF. CDR3 sequence (DNA): TGTGCCAGCAGACCGGGAGGGCCAGGTACGCAGTATTTT. The chain employs TRBV6-5 and TRBJ2-3; TRBD2 agrees at 8 bases. This CDR3 is 13 amino acids long. CDR1 and CDR2 (germline): MNHEY, SVGAGI. The trim removed 6 bases at V and 8 bases at J, leaving 7 bases unmatched.

This rearrangement joins TRBV20-1 to TRBJ2-1; D perhaps matches TRBD1 (5 bases). Deletions cut 3 bases from V and 3 bases from J, with 15 bases between. In germline, CDR1 is DFQATT, CDR2 SNEGSKA (reference sequence). CDR3 size: 15 residues. The CDR3 here is CSASSRVFGYNEQFF. DNA for the CDR3: TGCAGTGCTAGTAGCAGGGTTTTCGGCTACAATGAGCAGTTCTTC.

This clonotype was seen only a few times. The chain uses TRBV5-6 and TRBJ2-5; D is undetermined. CDR3 length: 15 amino acids. Trimming removed 4 bases from V and 11 bases from J, with 24 bases in between. The germline V gene encodes CDR1 SGHDT and CDR2 YYEEEE. CDR3 DNA: TGTGCCAGCAGCCGCCCGAGAAGCTCCTACAATGAGCAGTACTTC. This sequence encodes CASSRPRSSYNEQYF.

This chain uses TRBV7-2 with TRBJ2-1, with 10 bases identical to TRBD2. The closer fit of TRBJ2-7 to the DNA end suggests the J call may be wrong. The CDR3 covers 17 residues. From germline, CDR1 is SGHTA and CDR2 FQGNSA. The CDR3 is CASSLALGLAEYNEQYF. For the CDR3, the DNA is TGTGCCAGCAGCTTAGCCCTCGGACTAGCGGAATACAATGAGCAGTACTTC.

The chain couples TRBV3-1 to TRBJ2-1; 14 bases agree with TRBD2. The V and J ends lost 5 bases and 12 bases, in that order; junction bases with no gene match: 6. The germline CDR1 and CDR2 sequences are LGHDT and YNNKEL (reference sequence). CDR3 size: 14 residues. Here the CDR3 DNA reads TGTGCCAGCAGCGCGACTAGCGGGGGGGCTGGGCAGTTCTTC. Its translation: CASSATSGGAGQFF.

This clonotype was counted only a few times. The chain has TRBV7-2 and TRBJ2-5, with 11 positions matching TRBD2. The DNA end is more similar to TRBJ2-7, so the J call may be wrong. The CDR3 consists of 14 residues. Germline V gene lookup returns CDR1 SGHTA and CDR2 FQGNSA. CDR3 in DNA: TGTGCCAGCAGCTCGACTAGCGGGACCAGCGAGCAGTACTTC. This gives the protein CASSSTSGTSEQYF.

The chain recombines TRBV18 with TRBJ2-7; 11 nucleotides line up with TRBD2. This CDR3 spans 16 amino acids. Trimming at V came to 0 bases and at J to 1 base, leaving 2 bases not matched to a gene. CDR1 is KGHSH, CDR2 LQKENI, per germline. The CDR3 reads CASSPPASGRSYEQYF. Written as DNA, the CDR3 is TGTGCCAGCTCACCACCGGCTAGCGGGAGGTCCTACGAGCAGTACTTC.

The chain recombines TRBV6-1 with TRBJ2-7, with TRBD2 identical over 8 bases. The V gene's germline CDR1 is MNHNS and CDR2 SASEGT. CDR3 length: 15 amino acids. V shed 7 bases and J 4 bases; nucleotides not matched to a gene: 12. The CDR3 nucleotides read TGTGCCAGCATGAGCGGGAGTCTTGTGTCGTACGAGCAGTACTTC. Translated, it gives CASMSGSLVSYEQYF.